This record concerns one TCR beta chain sequence. No antigen is known for it. The data were taken from a study of a mutant IDH1 vaccine in newly diagnosed glioma. The wider study: The initiation of vaccination occurred 4-6 weeks after radiotherapy alone, or with temozolomide cycles. Treated patients showed a male proportion of around 62%, a female proportion of roughly 38%, and a mean age of about 44 years.

Time point specified: week 11, during vaccination. Each dose delivered 300 ug of mutant IDH1 20-mer peptide subcutaneously with imiquimod. The table came from immunoSEQ multiplex PCR; TCRdb's copy has only in-frame clones and leaves some out. The table includes some 120,000 clones, around 80% detected once. CDR1 and CDR2 from the germline V gene are SGHNT and YYREEE (reference sequence). V was trimmed by 3 bases and J by 5 bases, leaving 23 bases between them. The CDR3 spans 17 residues. The material sequenced was PBMCs, taken from a glioma patient whose treatment included an IDH1 peptide vaccine. This receptor was obtained from a man aged 40-49 years with glioma. The V call is TRBV5-4, the J call TRBJ1-1; tentatively, D is TRBD1 (5 bases). CDR3 amino acids: CASSSGWAQGSRTEAFF. CDR3 bases: TGTGCCAGCAGCTCGGGCTGGGCGCAGGGCAGTAGGACTGAAGCTTTCTTT.